This T cell receptor (beta chain) was observed in a study of human T cells and chemical hapten exposure. Overall study context: While the roughly 22-week study was under way, patients received diphenylcyclopropenone on the scalp every week. Patch tests put 0.01% DPC on the upper back, and the results were checked at 6 days. General study results and limits: With regard to DPC sensitization, TCRs above 1 in 1000 frequency did not change.

With 6 bases removed from V and 2 bases from J, the gap between germline ends came to 8 bases. This CDR3 contains 13 residues. MiXCR, applied by TCRdb to the RACE reads, yields one record per CDR3 protein. Of a few hundred thousand distinct CDR3 sequences in the sample, 4.8% were seen once. This clonotype was found many times. The antigen is undetermined. Regarding time point: patch test 1, 2 weeks after DPC sensitization. Treatment in this sample: therapeutic diphenylcyclopropenone sensitization with weekly scalp DPC. Every patch test was put on after a blood sample was taken. The chain has TRBV12-3 or TRBV12-4 and TRBJ2-1; D may be TRBD1 (6 bases). The TCR sequence derives from a woman aged 45-65 years with alopecia areata. Some clones in this sample may be carry-over from other donors' samples. The source was whole blood, collected in connection with sensitization to the hapten diphenylcyclopropenone (DPC). The CDR3 sequence is CASSGTPYNEQFF. The CDR3 nucleotides are TGTGCCAGCAGCGGGACACCCTACAATGAGCAGTTCTTC.